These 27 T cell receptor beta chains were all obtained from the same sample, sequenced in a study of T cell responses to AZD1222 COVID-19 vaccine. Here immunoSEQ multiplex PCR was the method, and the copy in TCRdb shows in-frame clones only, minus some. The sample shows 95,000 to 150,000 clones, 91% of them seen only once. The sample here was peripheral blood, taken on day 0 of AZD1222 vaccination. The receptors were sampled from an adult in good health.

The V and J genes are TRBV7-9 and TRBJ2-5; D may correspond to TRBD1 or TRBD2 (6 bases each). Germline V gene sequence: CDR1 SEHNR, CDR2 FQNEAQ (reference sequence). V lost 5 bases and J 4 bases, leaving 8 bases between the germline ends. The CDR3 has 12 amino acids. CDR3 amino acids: CASSRGPETQYF. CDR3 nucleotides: TGTGCCAGCAGCCGGGGGCCAGAGACCCAGTACTTC.

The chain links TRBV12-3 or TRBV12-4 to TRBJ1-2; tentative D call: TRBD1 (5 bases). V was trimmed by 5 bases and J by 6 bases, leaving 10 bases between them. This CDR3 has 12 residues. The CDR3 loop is CASSPGRHGYTF. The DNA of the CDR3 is TGTGCCAGCAGTCCGGGACGCCATGGCTACACCTTC.

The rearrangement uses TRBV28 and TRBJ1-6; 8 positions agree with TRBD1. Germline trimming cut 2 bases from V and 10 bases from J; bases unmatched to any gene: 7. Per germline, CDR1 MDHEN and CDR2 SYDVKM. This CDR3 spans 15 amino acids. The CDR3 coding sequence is TGTGCCAGCAGTTTAGGGGACAGGAGGAACTCACCCCTCCACTTT. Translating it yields CASSLGDRRNSPLHF.

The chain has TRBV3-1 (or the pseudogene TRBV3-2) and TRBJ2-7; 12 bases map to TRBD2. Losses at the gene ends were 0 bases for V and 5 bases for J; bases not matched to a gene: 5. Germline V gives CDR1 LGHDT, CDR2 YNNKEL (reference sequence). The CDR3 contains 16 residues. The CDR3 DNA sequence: TGTGCCAGCAGCCAAGATCGGACTAGCGGGAACAACGAGCAGTACTTC. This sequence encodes CASSQDRTSGNNEQYF.

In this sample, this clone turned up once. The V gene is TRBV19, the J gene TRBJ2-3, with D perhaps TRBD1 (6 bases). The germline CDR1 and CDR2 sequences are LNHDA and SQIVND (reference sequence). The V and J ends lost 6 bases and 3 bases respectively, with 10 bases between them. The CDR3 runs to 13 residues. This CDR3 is CASSRGWTDTQYF. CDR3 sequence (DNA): TGTGCCAGTAGCAGGGGCTGGACAGATACGCAGTATTTT.

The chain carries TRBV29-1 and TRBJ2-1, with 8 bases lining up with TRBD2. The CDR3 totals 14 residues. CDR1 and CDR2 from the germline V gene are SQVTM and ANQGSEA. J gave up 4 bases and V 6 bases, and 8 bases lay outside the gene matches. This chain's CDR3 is CSVREGLDYNEQFF. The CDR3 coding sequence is TGCAGCGTCCGGGAGGGCCTGGATTACAATGAGCAGTTCTTC.

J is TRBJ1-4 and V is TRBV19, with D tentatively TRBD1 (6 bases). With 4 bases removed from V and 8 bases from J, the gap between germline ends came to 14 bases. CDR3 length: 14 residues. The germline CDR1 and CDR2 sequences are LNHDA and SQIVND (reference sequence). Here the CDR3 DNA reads TGTGCCAGTAGTACCCAGGGGTCGGGCGAAAAACTGTTTTTT. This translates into CASSTQGSGEKLFF.

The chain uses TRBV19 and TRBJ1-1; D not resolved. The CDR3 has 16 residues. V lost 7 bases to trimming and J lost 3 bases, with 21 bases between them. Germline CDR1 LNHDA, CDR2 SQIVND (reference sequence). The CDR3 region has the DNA TGTGCCAGTACCACCCAACCCCCGCAGGACCACACTGAAGCTTTCTTT. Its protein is CASTTQPPQDHTEAFF.

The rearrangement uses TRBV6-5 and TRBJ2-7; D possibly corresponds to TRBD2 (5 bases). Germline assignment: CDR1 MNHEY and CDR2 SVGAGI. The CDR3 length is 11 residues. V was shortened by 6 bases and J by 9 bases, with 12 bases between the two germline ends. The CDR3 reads CASSDPAGQYF. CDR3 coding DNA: TGTGCCAGCAGCGATCCGGCGGGGCAGTACTTC.

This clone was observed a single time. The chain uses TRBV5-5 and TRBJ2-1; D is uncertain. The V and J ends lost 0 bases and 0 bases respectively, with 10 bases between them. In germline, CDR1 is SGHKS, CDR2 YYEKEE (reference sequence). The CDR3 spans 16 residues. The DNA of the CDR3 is TGTGCCAGCAGCTTGGGGCTGATTAGCTCCTACAATGAGCAGTTCTTC. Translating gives CASSLGLISSYNEQFF.

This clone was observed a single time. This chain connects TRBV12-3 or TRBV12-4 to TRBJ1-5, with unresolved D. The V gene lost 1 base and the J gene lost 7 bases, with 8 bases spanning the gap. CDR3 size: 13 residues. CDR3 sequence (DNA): TGTGCCAGCAGTTTAGGGGAGGACCAGCCCCAGCATTTT. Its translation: CASSLGEDQPQHF.

The CDR3: CARRGGDTEAFF. The CDR3 DNA sequence: TGTGCCAGACGCGGGGGGGACACTGAAGCTTTCTTT. The J gene is TRBJ1-1, the V gene TRBV9; D might be TRBD1 (5 bases). Per the germline V gene, CDR1 is SGDLS and CDR2 is YYNGEE. The CDR3 loop spans 12 amino acids. The V and J ends lost 8 bases and 3 bases respectively, with 11 bases between them.

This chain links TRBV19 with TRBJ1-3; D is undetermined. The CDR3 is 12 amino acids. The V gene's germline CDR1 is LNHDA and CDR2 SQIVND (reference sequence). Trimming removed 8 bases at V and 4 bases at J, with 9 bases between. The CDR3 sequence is CASLGSGNTIYF. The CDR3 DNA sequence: TGTGCCAGTCTAGGATCCGGAAACACCATATATTTT.

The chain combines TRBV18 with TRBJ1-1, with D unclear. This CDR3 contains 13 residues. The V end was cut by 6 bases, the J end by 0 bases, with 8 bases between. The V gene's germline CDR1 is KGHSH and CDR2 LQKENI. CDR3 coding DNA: TGTGCCAGCTCTCGGACTGTGAACACTGAAGCTTTCTTT. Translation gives CASSRTVNTEAFF.

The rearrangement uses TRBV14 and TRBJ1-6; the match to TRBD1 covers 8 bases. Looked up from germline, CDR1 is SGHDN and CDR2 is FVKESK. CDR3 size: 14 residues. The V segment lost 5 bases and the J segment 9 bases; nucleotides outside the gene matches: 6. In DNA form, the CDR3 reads TGTGCCAGCAGCGAGTGGACAGGGTCTTCACCCCTCCACTTT. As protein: CASSEWTGSSPLHF.

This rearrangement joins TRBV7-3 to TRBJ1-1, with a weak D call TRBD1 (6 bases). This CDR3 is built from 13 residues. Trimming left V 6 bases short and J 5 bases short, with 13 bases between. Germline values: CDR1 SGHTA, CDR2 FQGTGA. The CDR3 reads CASREQGWTEAFF. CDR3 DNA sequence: TGTGCCAGCAGGGAACAGGGCTGGACTGAAGCTTTCTTT.

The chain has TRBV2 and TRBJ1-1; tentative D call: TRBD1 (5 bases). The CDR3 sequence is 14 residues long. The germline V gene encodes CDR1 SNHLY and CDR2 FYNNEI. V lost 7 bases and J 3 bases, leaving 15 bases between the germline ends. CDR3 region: CASTEADSYTEAFF. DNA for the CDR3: TGTGCCAGCACAGAGGCTGACAGTTACACTGAAGCTTTCTTT.

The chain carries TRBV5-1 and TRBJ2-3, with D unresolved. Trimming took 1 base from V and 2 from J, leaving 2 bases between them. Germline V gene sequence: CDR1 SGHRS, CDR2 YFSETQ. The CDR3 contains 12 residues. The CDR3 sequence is CASSLPTDTQYF. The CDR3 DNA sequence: TGCGCCAGCAGCTTGCCCACAGATACGCAGTATTTT.

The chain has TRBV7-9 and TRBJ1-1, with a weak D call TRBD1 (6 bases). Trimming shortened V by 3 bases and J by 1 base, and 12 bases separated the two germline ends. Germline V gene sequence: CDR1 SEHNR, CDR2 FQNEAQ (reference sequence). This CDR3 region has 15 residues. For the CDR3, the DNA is TGTGCCAGCAGCTTGGGGGGCGGTTCGAACACTGAAGCTTTCTTT. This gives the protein CASSLGGGSNTEAFF.

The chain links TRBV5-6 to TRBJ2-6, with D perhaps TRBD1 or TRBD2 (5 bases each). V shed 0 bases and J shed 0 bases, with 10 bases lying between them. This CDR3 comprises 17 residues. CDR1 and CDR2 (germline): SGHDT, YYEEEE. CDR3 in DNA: TGTGCCAGCAGCTTGGGAGGGGCCTACTCTGGGGCCAACGTCCTGACTTTC. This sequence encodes CASSLGGAYSGANVLTF.

The CDR3 here is CASSLGWGDYNSPLHF. Here the CDR3 DNA reads TGCGCCAGCAGCTTGGGATGGGGGGATTATAATTCACCCCTCCACTTT. This chain uses TRBV5-1 with TRBJ1-6; D may be TRBD1 (5 bases). The V end lost 0 bases, the J end lost 4 bases, and 11 bases lay between the germline ends. Germline loops: CDR1 SGHRS, CDR2 YFSETQ. The CDR3 is 16 residues long.

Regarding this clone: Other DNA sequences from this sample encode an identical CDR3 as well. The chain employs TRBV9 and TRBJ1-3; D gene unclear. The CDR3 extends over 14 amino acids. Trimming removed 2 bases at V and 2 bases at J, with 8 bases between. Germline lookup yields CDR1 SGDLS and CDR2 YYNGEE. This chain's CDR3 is CASSVGATGNTIYF. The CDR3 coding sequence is TGTGCCAGCAGCGTTGGCGCGACTGGAAACACCATATATTTT.

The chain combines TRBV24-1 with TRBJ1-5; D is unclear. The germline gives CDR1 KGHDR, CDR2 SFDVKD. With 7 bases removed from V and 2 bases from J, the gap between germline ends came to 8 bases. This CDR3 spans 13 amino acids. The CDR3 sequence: CATSRTGNQPQHF. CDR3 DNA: TGTGCCACCAGCAGGACGGGCAATCAGCCCCAGCATTTT.

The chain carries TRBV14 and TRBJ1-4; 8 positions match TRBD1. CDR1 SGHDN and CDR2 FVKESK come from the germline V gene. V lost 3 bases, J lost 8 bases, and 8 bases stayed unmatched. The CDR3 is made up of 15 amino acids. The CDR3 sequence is CASSQRDRSWEKLFF. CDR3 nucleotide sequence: TGTGCCAGCAGCCAGCGGGACAGGTCTTGGGAAAAACTGTTTTTT. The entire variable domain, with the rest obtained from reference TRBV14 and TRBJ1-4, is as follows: EAGVTQFPSHSVIEKGQTVTLRCDPISGHDNLYWYRRVMGKEIKFLLHFVKESKQDESGMPNNRFLAERTGGTYSTLKVQPAELEDSGVYFCASSQRDRSWEKLFFGSGTQLSVL.

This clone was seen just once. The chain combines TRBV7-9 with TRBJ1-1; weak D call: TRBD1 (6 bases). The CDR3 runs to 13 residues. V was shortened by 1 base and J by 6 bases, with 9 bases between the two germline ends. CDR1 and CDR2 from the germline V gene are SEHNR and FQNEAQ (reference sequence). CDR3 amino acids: CASSLETGPEAFF. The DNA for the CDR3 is TGTGCCAGCAGCTTAGAGACAGGCCCTGAAGCTTTCTTT. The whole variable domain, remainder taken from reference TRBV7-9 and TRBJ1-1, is DTGVSQNPRHKITKRGQNVTFRCDPISEHNRLYWYRQTLGQGPEFLTYFQNEAQLEKSRLLSDRFSAERPKGSFSTLEIQRTEQGDSAMYLCASSLETGPEAFFGQGTRLTVV.

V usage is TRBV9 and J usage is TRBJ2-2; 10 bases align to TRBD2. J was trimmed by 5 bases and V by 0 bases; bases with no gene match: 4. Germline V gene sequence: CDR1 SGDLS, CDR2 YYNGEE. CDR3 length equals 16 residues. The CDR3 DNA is TGTGCCAGCAGCGTAGGGGCTAGCGGGAGTACCGGGGAGCTGTTTTTT. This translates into CASSVGASGSTGELFF.

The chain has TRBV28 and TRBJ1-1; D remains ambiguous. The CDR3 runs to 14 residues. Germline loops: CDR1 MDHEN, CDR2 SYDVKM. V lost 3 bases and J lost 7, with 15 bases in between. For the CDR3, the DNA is TGTGCCAGCAGTTTGGGCGGCAGGATTGATGAAGCTTTCTTT. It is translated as CASSLGGRIDEAFF.